This T cell receptor (beta chain) was sequenced in a study of CD8+CD57+ T cells in acquired aplastic anemia (dated by TCRdb to 2016 to 2019). Broadly, across the study: On average, sorted CD4+ and CD8+ cells yielded around 3.5 ug of extracted DNA, with a range of roughly 0.17 to 30 ug. Overall study outcomes, separate from this receptor: Around 28 CD8+ CDR3 sequences were found to be shared between patients and controls, but these sequences appeared to be highly expressed in patients and within the immunodominant clones of the patients. CD8+ Simpson's diversity did not differ significantly between patients and healthy controls (P=0.060).

This clonotype was picked up a small number of times. Its target antigen remains unknown. No much larger clone is present one base from it, and per-base qualities are unavailable. TCR beta VDJ combination and CDR3 sequence profiling used genomic DNA as the template. TCR repertoire sequencing was run on an Illumina HiSeq 2000. The study's processing was this. TRBV/TRBJ rearrangement plots, CDR3 size and DJ length profiles, and Simpson's diversity index were used to evaluate the repertoires. The immunodominant clone was defined as the most abundant DNA sequence in deep sequencing data. CDR3 amino acid sequences were screened for sharing across subjects and compared with published repertoires and the VDJdb database. Starting from the raw public reads, TCRdb applied fastp trimming at Q25, assembled clones with MiXCR and retained in-frame beta chains. Under each unique CDR3 protein, matching rows form one entry showing the most common genes and DNA. TCRdb, not the authors, supplied the V and J calls. This sample has more than 250,000 distinct CDR3 sequences in its table, and approximately 56% of those were observed once. The ten largest clones take up 8% of the sample.

In this study, sorted CD4+ and CD8+ T cells from the blood of healthy subjects and of severe aplastic anemia patients had their TCR repertoires deep-sequenced. Ficoll-Paque density gradient centrifugation was used to isolate peripheral blood mononuclear cells. Before DNA was extracted, CD4+ and CD8+ T cells were sorted using either FACS or magnetic beads. The sample taken for sequencing was sorted CD4+, CD8+, or CD8+CD57+ T cells (not recorded which) from PBMCs. The sequence was collected from a human donor with severe aplastic anemia or a healthy control (not recorded which).

The DNA is as follows: TGTGCCAGCAGTTCCCCCCAGGGCGGGGGATTCACAGATACGCAGTATTTT. Its protein product is CASSSPQGGGFTDTQYF. The receptor chain draws on TRBV6-1 and TRBJ2-3, and 7 junctional nucleotides match TRBD2. The CDR3 has 17 amino acids, counting the end cysteine and phenylalanine. Solely the CDR3 DNA is kept, with 51 bases framed from the first base. The germline V gene yields MNHNS for CDR1 and SASEGT for CDR2. The germline V and J ends show losses of 5 bases and 2 bases respectively, and no gene match explains 13 bases of the junction.